What follows is one TCR beta chain and its context. The antigen is not known. Template-switching 5'RACE yielded the TCR cDNA; a universal primer site and UMIs were added in the process. One entry per CDR3 protein results from TCRdb running MiXCR on the 5' RACE reads. The sample records 200,000 to 300,000 distinct CDR3 sequences, roughly 6.2% being singletons. This sample was taken from a study of T cells after yellow fever vaccination. Study in general: Any fraction with a low cell number was prepared using SMART-Seq v4 Ultra Low Input.

The length of the CDR3 is 13 residues. Looked up from germline, CDR1 is LGHNA and CDR2 is YNFKEQ. Trimming removed 0 bases at V and 6 bases at J, with 8 bases between. Study-wide results and caveats: A small share of clonotypes appeared in both CD4 and CD8 compartments. Most clones from primary vaccination resurfaced after the booster (around 95% CD4, around 91% CD8).

This sample comprised CD4+ T cells sorted from PBMCs, obtained on the day of the yellow fever booster vaccination. This sequence was found in a man aged 25 to 40 who received the YFV17D yellow fever vaccine. V and J are TRBV4-2 and TRBJ2-5; the D is unclear. CDR3 DNA sequence: TGTGCCAGCAGCCAAGATGAAGTACAGACCCAGTACTTC. Its translation: CASSQDEVQTQYF.